The clone carrying this TCR beta chain was observed a single time. This record comes from a study of blood T cell repertoires in COVID-19. Study overall: Some COVID-19 samples were acute and others convalescent; all came from the United States, Italy and Spain.

Individuals drawn from 20 to 25 US areas were roughly 18 to 100 years old. The study counted Cohort 3 donors as recovered given two negative PCRs, clearance, or symptom resolution. In the source study's methods: The assay estimated nucleated cells by amplifying reference gene primers. The repertoire was sequenced with immunoSEQ multiplex PCR; TCRdb's copy has only in-frame clones and lacks some. V and J calls and clone size come straight from that table; D and trimming were deduced from the DNA. This table holds 200,000 to 250,000 clones, more than 80% found once. V lost 4 bases and J lost 5, with 12 bases in between. The CDR3 runs to 14 residues. CDR1 is SNHLY and CDR2 is FYNNEI in the germline V gene.

This chain uses TRBV2 with TRBJ2-1, with D possibly being TRBD2 (5 bases). Sample: PBMCs or T cells enriched from blood (not recorded which). The receptor comes from a man aged 25 to 40 who had recovered from COVID-19. This CDR3 is CASSALLADNEQFF. The CDR3 DNA follows: TGTGCCAGCAGTGCACTTCTAGCAGACAATGAGCAGTTCTTC. The full variable domain, in which reference TRBV2 and TRBJ2-1 provide the parts outside the CDR3, is EPEVTQTPSHQVTQMGQEVILRCVPISNHLYFYWYRQILGQKVEFLVSFYNNEISEKSEIFDDQFSVERPDGSNFTLKIRSTKLEDSAMYFCASSALLADNEQFFGPGTRLTVL.